The rows below give T cell receptor beta chains drawn from one sample of a study of T cells in localized non-small cell lung cancer. The method was immunoSEQ multiplex PCR; TCRdb's version includes in-frame clones alone and lacks a portion of them. Of 39,000 or so clones detected, approximately 80% appear once; the ten largest clones hold 7.5% to 8%. The sample in question was PBMCs, obtained before any cancer treatment. All receptors come from a man aged 40 to 70 with stage II lung adenocarcinoma. CDR3s include the opening cysteine and the closing phenylalanine or tryptophan. Each record gives: J gene, clone size, V gene, CDR3 length, D gene, CDR3 protein, CDR3 DNA. The D gene is left open where the match is weak. Clone size, where shown, is once, few, many, or a class for clones that have expanded.

TRBJ2-7	-	TRBV6-6	13	-	CASSYYGSYEQYF	TGTGCCAGCAGTTACTACGGGTCCTACGAGCAGTACTTC
TRBJ2-2	few	TRBV5-8	17	-	CASSLAMSRTDSGELFF	TGTGCCAGCAGCTTGGCGATGTCTCGGACAGATTCCGGGGAGCTGTTTTTT
TRBJ2-5	-	TRBV19	17	-	CASSGGLTGGKKETQYF	TGTGCCAGTAGCGGAGGACTCACCGGGGGAAAAAAAGAGACCCAGTACTTC
TRBJ1-2	few	TRBV7-9	13	-	CASSVQRGNGYTF	TGTGCCAGCAGCGTACAAAGGGGTAACGGCTACACCTTC
TRBJ2-2	-	TRBV6-5	14	TRBD1	CASGRGLDTGELFF	TGTGCCAGCGGCAGGGGGCTTGACACCGGGGAGCTGTTTTTT
TRBJ1-1	-	TRBV6-5	14	-	CASTTGSLNTEAFF	TGTGCCAGCACCACGGGCAGTCTGAACACTGAAGCTTTCTTT
TRBJ2-5	-	TRBV29-1	14	-	CSVEDTGGRETQYF	TGCAGCGTTGAAGATACGGGGGGCAGGGAGACCCAGTACTTC
TRBJ1-6	-	TRBV19	18	-	CASSKTRDTSSYNSPLHF	TGTGCCAGTAGTAAAACCCGGGACACCAGCTCCTATAATTCACCCCTCCACTTT
TRBJ2-7	-	TRBV11-1	14	TRBD1	CASSRQGASYEQYF	TGTGCCAGCAGCCGACAGGGGGCTTCCTACGAGCAGTACTTC
TRBJ2-7	-	TRBV11-1	12	TRBD1	CASQGDSYEQYF	TGTGCCAGTCAGGGGGATTCCTACGAGCAGTACTTC
TRBJ1-1	-	TRBV6-1	11	-	CASSYLKEAFF	TGTGCCAGCAGTTACCTCAAAGAAGCTTTCTTT
TRBJ1-5	once	TRBV11-2	15	TRBD1	CASSLDRGLNQPQHF	TGTGCCAGCAGCTTAGACAGGGGGCTCAATCAGCCCCAGCATTTT
TRBJ1-5	-	TRBV28	15	-	CASTGGRESNQPQHF	TGTGCCAGCACGGGGGGGCGTGAGAGCAATCAGCCCCAGCATTTT
TRBJ2-5	-	TRBV28	16	TRBD2	CASSLALAGGVETQYF	TGTGCCAGCAGTCTCGCTCTAGCGGGAGGAGTAGAGACCCAGTACTTC
TRBJ1-5	-	TRBV19	16	-	CASSPHGAGSNQPQHF	TGTGCCAGTAGTCCCCACGGGGCAGGAAGCAATCAGCCCCAGCATTTT
TRBJ1-3	-	TRBV28	16	TRBD1	CASSSSGTGIGNTIYF	TGTGCCAGCAGTTCCAGCGGGACAGGGATTGGAAACACCATATATTTT
TRBJ2-4	-	TRBV28	14	TRBD2	CASRSPGGKNIQYF	TGTGCCAGCAGATCCCCGGGGGGCAAAAACATTCAGTACTTC